This T cell receptor (beta chain) was captured by sequencing in a study of T cell responses to AZD1222 COVID-19 vaccine. Germline-derived CDR1 and CDR2 are LGHNA and YSLEER. V lost 1 base and J lost 5, with 12 bases in between. CDR3 length: 15 amino acids. Here immunoSEQ multiplex PCR was the method, and the copy in TCRdb shows in-frame clones only, minus some. The repertoire includes over 110,000 clones, 90% to 95% of them detected once, and roughly 4.9% sits in the top ten. This chain joins TRBV4-3 and TRBJ1-5; D is undetermined. The sample was peripheral blood, taken on day 0 of AZD1222 vaccination. The clonotype originates from an adult in good health. The CDR3 spells CASSQGVEGYQPQHF. The CDR3 DNA reads TGCGCCAGCAGCCAAGGAGTAGAAGGGTATCAGCCCCAGCATTTT.